This TCR beta chain emerged from a study of response to subunit inactivated influenza vaccine. TCRdb redid the calling of the RT-PCR reads with MiXCR, one entry per CDR3 protein. The table shows about 160,000 distinct CDR3 sequences, with 9.5% to 13% occurring only once. The V gene end was trimmed by 4 bases and the J gene end by 0 bases; junction bases not matched to a gene: 12. CDR3 size: 17 residues. In germline, CDR1 is LGHNA, CDR2 YSLEER. The chain employs TRBV4-3 and TRBJ2-7; 7 bases match TRBD2. This TCR was recovered from a man in his fifties who received an inactivated influenza vaccine. This material consisted of non-naive T cells sorted from PBMCs, taken 40 to 50 days after vaccination. CDR3 in DNA: TGCGCCAGCAGCCCAGGAGTAGCTAGCGGTAGCTCCTACGAGCAGTACTTC. This translates into CASSPGVASGSSYEQYF.